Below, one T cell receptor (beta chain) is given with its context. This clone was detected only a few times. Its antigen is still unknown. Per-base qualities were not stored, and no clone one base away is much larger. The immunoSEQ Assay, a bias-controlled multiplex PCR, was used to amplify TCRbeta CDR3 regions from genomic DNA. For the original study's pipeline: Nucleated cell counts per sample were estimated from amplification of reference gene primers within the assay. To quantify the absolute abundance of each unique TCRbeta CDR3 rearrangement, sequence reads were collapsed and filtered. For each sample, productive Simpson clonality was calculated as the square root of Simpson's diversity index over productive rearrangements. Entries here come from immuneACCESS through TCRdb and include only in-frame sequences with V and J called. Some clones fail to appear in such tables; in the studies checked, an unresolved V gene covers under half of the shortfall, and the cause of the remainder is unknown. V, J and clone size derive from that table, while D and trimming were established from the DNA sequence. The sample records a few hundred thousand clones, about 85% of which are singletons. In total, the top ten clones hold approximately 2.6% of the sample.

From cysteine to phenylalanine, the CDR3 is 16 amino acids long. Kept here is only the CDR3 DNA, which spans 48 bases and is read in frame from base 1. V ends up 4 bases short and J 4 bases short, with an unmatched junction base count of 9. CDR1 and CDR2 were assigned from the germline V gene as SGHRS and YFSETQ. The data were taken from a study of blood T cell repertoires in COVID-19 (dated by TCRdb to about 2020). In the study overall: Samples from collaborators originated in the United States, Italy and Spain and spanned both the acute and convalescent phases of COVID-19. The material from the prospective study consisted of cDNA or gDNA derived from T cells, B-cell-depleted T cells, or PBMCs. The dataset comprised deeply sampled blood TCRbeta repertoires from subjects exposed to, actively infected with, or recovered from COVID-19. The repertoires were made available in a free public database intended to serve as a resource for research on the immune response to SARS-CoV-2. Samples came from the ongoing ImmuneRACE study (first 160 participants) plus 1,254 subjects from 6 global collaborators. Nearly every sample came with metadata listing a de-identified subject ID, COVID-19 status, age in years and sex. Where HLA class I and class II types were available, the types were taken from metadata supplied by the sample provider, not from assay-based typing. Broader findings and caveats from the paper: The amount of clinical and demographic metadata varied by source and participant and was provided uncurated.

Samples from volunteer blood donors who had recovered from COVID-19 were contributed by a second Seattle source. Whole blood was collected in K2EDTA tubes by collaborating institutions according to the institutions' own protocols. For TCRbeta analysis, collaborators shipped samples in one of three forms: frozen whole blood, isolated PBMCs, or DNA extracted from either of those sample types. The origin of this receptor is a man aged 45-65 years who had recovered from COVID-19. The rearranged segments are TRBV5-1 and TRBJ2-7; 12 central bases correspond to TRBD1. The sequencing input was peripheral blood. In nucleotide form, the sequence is TGCGCCAGCAGCCTTAACCGGGACAGGGGGCAATACGAGCAGTACTTC. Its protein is CASSLNRDRGQYEQYF.